This T cell receptor (beta chain) is drawn from a study of blood T cell repertoires in COVID-19. Turning to the study itself: T cells, B-cell-depleted T cells, or PBMCs provided the cDNA or gDNA that served as material.

Germline V gene lookup returns CDR1 SGHVS and CDR2 FQNEAQ. V lost 6 bases to trimming and J lost 10 bases, with 26 bases between them. The CDR3 runs 16 residues. How the authors handled the data: Amplification of reference gene primers provided the estimated nucleated cell counts. Sequencing was performed with immunoSEQ multiplex PCR; in TCRdb, only in-frame clones are kept and a portion is missing. V and J calls and clone size are as listed in that table; D and trimming were resolved from the DNA. In the table there are about 130,000 clones, less than 85% of which are singletons. The genes are TRBV7-8 and TRBJ2-3, with D maybe TRBD1 (5 bases). The clonotype originates from a woman aged 55 to 70 with acute or convalescent COVID-19. The sample was peripheral blood. The chain's CDR3 is CASRTNRQNSPIAQYF. CDR3 sequence (DNA): TGTGCCAGCAGGACGAACAGACAGAACAGCCCCATAGCGCAGTATTTT.